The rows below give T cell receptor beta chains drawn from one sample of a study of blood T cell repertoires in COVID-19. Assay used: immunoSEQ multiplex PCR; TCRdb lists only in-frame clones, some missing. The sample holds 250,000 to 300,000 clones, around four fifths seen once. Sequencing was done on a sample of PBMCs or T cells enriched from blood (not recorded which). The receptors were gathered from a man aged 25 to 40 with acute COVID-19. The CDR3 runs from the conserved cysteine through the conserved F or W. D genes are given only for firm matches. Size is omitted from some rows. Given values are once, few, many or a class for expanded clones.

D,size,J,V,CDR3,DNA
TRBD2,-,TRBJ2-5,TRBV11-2,CASTIAGETQYF,TGTGCCAGCACCATAGCGGGAGAGACCCAGTACTTC
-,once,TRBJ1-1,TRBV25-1,CASSEYGLNTEAFF,TGTGCCAGCAGTGAATACGGGTTGAACACTGAAGCTTTCTTT
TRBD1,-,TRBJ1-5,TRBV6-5,CASSYSDRAQPQHF,TGTGCCAGCAGTTACTCCGACAGGGCTCAGCCCCAGCATTTT
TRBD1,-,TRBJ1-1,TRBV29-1,CSVGGQGAFF,TGCAGCGTAGGGGGCCAAGGAGCTTTCTTT
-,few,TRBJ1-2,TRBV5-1,CASSSGDSRGYTF,TGCGCCAGCAGCTCGGGGGACTCTCGCGGCTACACCTTC
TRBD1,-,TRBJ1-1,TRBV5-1,CASSFSGGIRGNTEAFF,TGCGCCAGCAGCTTCTCAGGGGGAATTCGAGGGAACACTGAAGCTTTCTTT
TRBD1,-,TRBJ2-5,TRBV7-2,CASSPTLTGGVEQETQYF,TGTGCCAGCAGCCCGACGTTAACAGGGGGTGTGGAGCAAGAGACCCAGTACTTC
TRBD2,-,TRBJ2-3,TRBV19,CASSTQLAGGRTDTQYF,TGTGCCAGTAGTACTCAACTAGCGGGGGGGCGCACAGATACGCAGTATTTT
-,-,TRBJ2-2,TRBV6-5,CASNGGGNTGELFF,TGTGCCAGCAATGGGGGAGGGAACACCGGGGAGCTGTTTTTT
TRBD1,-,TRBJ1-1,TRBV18,CASSPRQGNTEAFF,TGTGCCAGCTCACCCCGACAGGGTAACACTGAAGCTTTCTTT
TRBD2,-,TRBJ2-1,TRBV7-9,CASSPSLLAGTNNEQFF,TGTGCCAGCAGCCCAAGCCTACTAGCGGGGACGAACAATGAGCAGTTCTTC
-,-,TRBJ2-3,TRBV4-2,CASSQRLEAADTQYF,TGTGCCAGCAGCCAACGACTAGAGGCAGCAGATACGCAGTATTTT
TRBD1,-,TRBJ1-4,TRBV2,CASRIALTGGKLFF,TGTGCCAGCAGGATTGCCTTGACAGGGGGAAAACTGTTTTTT
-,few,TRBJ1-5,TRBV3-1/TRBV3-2,CASSRQVNQPQHF,TGTGCCAGCAGCCGTCAGGTGAATCAGCCCCAGCATTTT
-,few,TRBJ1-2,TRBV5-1,CASSLAPKQGGYGYTF,TGCGCCAGCAGCTTGGCCCCGAAACAGGGCGGGTATGGCTACACCTTC
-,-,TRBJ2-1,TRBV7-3,CASSQGGGEQFF,TGTGCCAGCAGCCAGGGGGGCGGTGAGCAGTTCTTC
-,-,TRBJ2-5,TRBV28,CASTTWGRKQETQYF,TGTGCCAGCACCACATGGGGCAGAAAGCAAGAGACCCAGTACTTC
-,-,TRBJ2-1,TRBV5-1,CASSTGLYNEQFF,TGCGCCAGCAGCACCGGACTTTACAATGAGCAGTTCTTC
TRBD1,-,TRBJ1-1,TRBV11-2,CASSSFLQGMNTEAFF,TGTGCCAGCAGCTCTTTCCTACAGGGGATGAACACTGAAGCTTTCTTT
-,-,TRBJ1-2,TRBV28,CASISTKTGGYTF,TGTGCCAGCATCAGCACGAAGACAGGTGGCTACACCTTC
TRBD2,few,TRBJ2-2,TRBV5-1,CASSLAASGGAGELFF,TGCGCCAGCAGCTTGGCGGCTAGCGGGGGGGCCGGGGAGCTGTTTTTT
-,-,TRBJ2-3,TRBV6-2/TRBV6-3,CASSRLADSDTQYF,TGTGCCAGCAGTCGTCTAGCCGACTCAGATACGCAGTATTTT
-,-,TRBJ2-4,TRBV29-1,CSGGTNQNIQYF,TGCAGCGGAGGGACAAACCAAAACATTCAGTACTTC
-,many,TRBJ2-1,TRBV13,CASSLSVGNEQFF,TGTGCCAGCAGCCTTAGCGTTGGCAATGAGCAGTTCTTC
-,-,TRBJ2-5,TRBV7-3,CASSLTSLETQYF,TGTGCCAGCAGCTTAACCAGTCTGGAGACCCAGTACTTC
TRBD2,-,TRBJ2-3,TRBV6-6,CASSYGLAGADTQYF,TGTGCCAGCAGTTACGGCCTAGCGGGGGCGGATACGCAGTATTTT
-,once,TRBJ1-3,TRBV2,CASSAGGGNTIYF,TGTGCCAGCAGTGCCGGGGGTGGAAACACCATATATTTT
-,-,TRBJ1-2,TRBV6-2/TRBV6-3,CASSYGQAIYGYTF,TGTGCCAGCAGTTACGGGCAGGCGATCTATGGCTACACCTTC
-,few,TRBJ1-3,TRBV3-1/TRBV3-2,CASSLVGGIAGNTIYF,TGTGCCAGCAGCCTCGTCGGAGGTATTGCTGGAAACACCATATATTTT
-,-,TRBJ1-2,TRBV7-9,CASSLEGLSYGYTF,TGTGCCAGCAGCTTAGAGGGACTGAGCTATGGCTACACCTTC
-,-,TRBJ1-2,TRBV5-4,CASSSAGGQSGYTF,TGTGCCAGCAGCTCCGCGGGCGGGCAGAGCGGCTACACCTTC
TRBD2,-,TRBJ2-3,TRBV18,CASSSLAGADTQYF,TGTGCCAGCTCATCTCTAGCGGGGGCCGATACGCAGTATTTT
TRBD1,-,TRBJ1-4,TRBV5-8,CASSLEGALGEKLFF,TGTGCCAGCAGCTTGGAGGGGGCTTTGGGTGAAAAACTGTTTTTT
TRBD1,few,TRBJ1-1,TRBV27,CASSWHRGQGGGNTEAFF,TGTGCCAGCAGTTGGCACAGGGGGCAAGGGGGAGGGAACACTGAAGCTTTCTTT
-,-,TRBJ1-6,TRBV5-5,CASSPEGFYNSPLHF,TGTGCCAGCAGTCCAGAGGGATTCTATAATTCACCCCTCCACTTT
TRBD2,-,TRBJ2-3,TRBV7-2,CASSSGLAKDTQYF,TGTGCCAGCAGCTCGGGACTAGCAAAGGATACGCAGTATTTT
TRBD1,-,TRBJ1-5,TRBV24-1,CATSGQGLGPQHF,TGTGCCACCAGTGGACAGGGCCTCGGGCCCCAGCATTTT
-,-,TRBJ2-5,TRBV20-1,CSARILETQYF,TGCAGTGCTAGAATCCTGGAGACCCAGTACTTC
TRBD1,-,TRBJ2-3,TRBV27,CASTSNRGIQTDTQYF,TGTGCCAGCACCTCCAACAGGGGAATACAGACAGATACGCAGTATTTT
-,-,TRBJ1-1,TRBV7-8,CASSLARNTEAFF,TGTGCCAGCAGCTTAGCCCGGAACACTGAAGCTTTCTTT
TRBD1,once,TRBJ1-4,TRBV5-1,CASSLDRINEKLFF,TGTGCCAGCAGCTTGGACAGGATTAATGAAAAACTGTTTTTT
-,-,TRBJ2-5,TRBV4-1,CASSQVEQSRETQYF,TGCGCCAGCAGCCAAGTTGAACAGTCCAGAGAGACCCAGTACTTC
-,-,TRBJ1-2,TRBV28,CASSLRGQIKEIYTF,TGTGCCAGCAGTTTAAGGGGCCAGATCAAGGAGATCTACACCTTC
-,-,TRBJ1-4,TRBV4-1,CASSLSTGGHTNEKLFF,TGCGCCAGCAGCCTATCTACGGGCGGGCACACTAATGAAAAACTGTTTTTT
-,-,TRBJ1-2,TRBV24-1,CATSDPRQVVGGYTF,TGTGCCACCAGTGACCCTCGACAGGTAGTGGGTGGCTACACCTTC
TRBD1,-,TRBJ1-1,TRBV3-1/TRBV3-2,CASSQDTGGTEAFF,TGTGCCAGCAGCCAAGATACAGGGGGGACTGAAGCTTTCTTT
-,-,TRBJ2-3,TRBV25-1,CASSSEKITGTDTQYF,TGTGCCAGCAGTAGTGAAAAGATAACAGGGACGGATACGCAGTATTTT
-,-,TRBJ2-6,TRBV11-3,CASSLTGNSGANVLTF,TGTGCCAGCAGCTTAACAGGGAATTCTGGGGCCAACGTCCTGACTTTC
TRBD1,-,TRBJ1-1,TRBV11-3,CASSSGTGEARTEAFF,TGTGCCAGCAGCTCAGGGACAGGGGAGGCTAGGACTGAAGCTTTCTTT
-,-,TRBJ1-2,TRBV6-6,CASNSLTPQGYGYTF,TGTGCCAGCAACTCCCTCACCCCGCAGGGCTATGGCTACACCTTC
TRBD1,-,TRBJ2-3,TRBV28,CASSAGQGASPSQYF,TGTGCCAGCAGTGCCGGACAGGGGGCCTCCCCTTCGCAGTATTTT
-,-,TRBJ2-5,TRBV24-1,CATSDSLIGTQYF,TGTGCCACCAGTGATTCCCTAATTGGGACCCAGTACTTC
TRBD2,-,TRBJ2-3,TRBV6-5,CASSYQTGRADTQYF,TGTGCCAGCAGCTATCAAACCGGGAGGGCAGATACGCAGTATTTT
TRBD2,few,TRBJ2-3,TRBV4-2,CASSPSTSAPDTQYF,TGTGCCAGCAGCCCCTCCACTAGCGCCCCAGATACGCAGTATTTT
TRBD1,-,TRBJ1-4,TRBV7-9,CASSLGDRDTEKLFF,TGTGCCAGCAGCTTAGGGGACAGAGATACAGAAAAACTGTTTTTT
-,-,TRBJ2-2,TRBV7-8,CASSSTRVVDTGELFF,TGTGCCAGCAGCTCCACTAGAGTAGTCGACACCGGGGAGCTGTTTTTT
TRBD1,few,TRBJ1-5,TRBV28,CASSFLTGGGNQPQHF,TGTGCCAGCAGTTTTCTGACAGGGGGAGGCAATCAGCCCCAGCATTTT
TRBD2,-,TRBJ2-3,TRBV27,CASSLGDYTDTQYF,TGTGCCAGCAGTTTAGGGGACTACACAGATACGCAGTATTTT